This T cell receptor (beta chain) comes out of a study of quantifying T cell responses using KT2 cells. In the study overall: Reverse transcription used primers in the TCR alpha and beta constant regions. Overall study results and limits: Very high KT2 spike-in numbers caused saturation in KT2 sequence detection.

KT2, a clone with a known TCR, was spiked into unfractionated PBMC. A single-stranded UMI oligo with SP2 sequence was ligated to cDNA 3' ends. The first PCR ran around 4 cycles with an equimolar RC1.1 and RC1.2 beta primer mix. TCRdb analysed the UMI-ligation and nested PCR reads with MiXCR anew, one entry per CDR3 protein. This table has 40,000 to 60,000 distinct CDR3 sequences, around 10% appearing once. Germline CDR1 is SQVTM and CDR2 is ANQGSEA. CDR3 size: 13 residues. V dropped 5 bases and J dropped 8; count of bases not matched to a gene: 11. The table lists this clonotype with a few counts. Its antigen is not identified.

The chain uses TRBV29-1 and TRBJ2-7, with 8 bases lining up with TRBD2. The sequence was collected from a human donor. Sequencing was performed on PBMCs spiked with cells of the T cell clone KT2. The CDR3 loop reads CSVNQGPGGKQYF. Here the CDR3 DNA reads TGCAGCGTTAATCAGGGCCCGGGGGGGAAGCAGTACTTC.